This is a list of T cell receptor beta chains from one sample in a study of cytomegalovirus exposure and HLA in healthy donors. Repertoires were generated with immunoSEQ multiplex PCR, while TCRdb's copy carries only in-frame clones and drops some. Of about 190,000 clones in the sample, roughly nine tenths were seen once. Sequenced material: PBMCs. Receptors were obtained from a boy younger than 10 in good health and CMV-seronegative. The CDR3 runs from the conserved cysteine through the conserved F or W.

CDR3 protein: CSVELASSGNTEAFF
V gene: TRBV29-1
J gene: TRBJ1-1

CDR3 protein: CASNTGVTNTEAFF
V gene: TRBV19
J gene: TRBJ1-1

CDR3 protein: CASSEMGGGGYTF
V gene: TRBV7-2
J gene: TRBJ1-2

CDR3 protein: CASSQKRESGTGELFF
V gene: TRBV4-1
J gene: TRBJ2-2

CDR3 protein: CASSPPLTGPGWDTQYF
V gene: TRBV18
J gene: TRBJ2-3

CDR3 protein: CASSWGTGTYEQYF
V gene: TRBV6-5
J gene: TRBJ2-7

CDR3 protein: CASSLTRGDTQYF
V gene: TRBV4-1
J gene: TRBJ2-3

CDR3 protein: CASSLIAGGPGTQYF
V gene: TRBV9
J gene: TRBJ2-5

CDR3 protein: CASSPLASGELFF
V gene: TRBV11-2
J gene: TRBJ2-2

CDR3 protein: CASSNERLAGIPSTDTQYF
V gene: TRBV5-6
J gene: TRBJ2-3

CDR3 protein: CASQDRRGETQYF
V gene: TRBV28
J gene: TRBJ2-5

CDR3 protein: CASSYPGGSYNEQFF
V gene: TRBV13
J gene: TRBJ2-1

CDR3 protein: CASSPGVGQPQHF
V gene: TRBV28
J gene: TRBJ1-5

CDR3 protein: CASSLRPGGREYGYTF
V gene: TRBV28
J gene: TRBJ1-2

CDR3 protein: CASSFMGLAGYNEQFF
V gene: TRBV5-1
J gene: TRBJ2-1

CDR3 protein: CASSRQTNTEAFF
V gene: TRBV11-1
J gene: TRBJ1-1

CDR3 protein: CAWSPHRDSLYEQYF
V gene: TRBV30
J gene: TRBJ2-7

CDR3 protein: CASSQAGGAGGESPLHF
V gene: TRBV4-1
J gene: TRBJ1-6

CDR3 protein: CAWSSGHTYEQYF
V gene: TRBV30
J gene: TRBJ2-7

CDR3 protein: CASSSGTGNFQPQHF
V gene: TRBV6-6
J gene: TRBJ1-5

CDR3 protein: CSVTHSSNQPQHF
V gene: TRBV29-1
J gene: TRBJ1-5

CDR3 protein: CASYRGGGGYTF
V gene: TRBV6-5
J gene: TRBJ1-2

CDR3 protein: CASSYDLTSPPGELFF
V gene: TRBV6-6
J gene: TRBJ2-2

CDR3 protein: CASSWAVHEQYF
V gene: TRBV11-1
J gene: TRBJ2-7

CDR3 protein: CSVRTSGRVGGRYEQYF
V gene: TRBV29-1
J gene: TRBJ2-7

CDR3 protein: CASSYGLNAGNTEAFF
V gene: TRBV6-5
J gene: TRBJ1-1

CDR3 protein: CASSLSRDRRTYEQYF
V gene: TRBV27
J gene: TRBJ2-7

CDR3 protein: CASSSFSASSYNEQFF
V gene: TRBV6-6
J gene: TRBJ2-1

CDR3 protein: CASSPSRGPTGNTIYF
V gene: TRBV4-2
J gene: TRBJ1-3

CDR3 protein: CASSFSEYNEQFF
V gene: TRBV6-6
J gene: TRBJ2-1

CDR3 protein: CASSQVDRGYGYTF
V gene: TRBV4-1
J gene: TRBJ1-2

CDR3 protein: CASSETSGGPYNEQFF
V gene: TRBV10-1
J gene: TRBJ2-1

CDR3 protein: CASIDRADYGYTF
V gene: TRBV2
J gene: TRBJ1-2

CDR3 protein: CAWSISVQGYGYTF
V gene: TRBV30
J gene: TRBJ1-2

CDR3 protein: CASTLTSGTRSHNEQFF
V gene: TRBV13
J gene: TRBJ2-1

CDR3 protein: CASSYSGEQYF
V gene: TRBV28
J gene: TRBJ2-7

CDR3 protein: CASSLHTGGAGGESGANVLTF
V gene: TRBV5-1
J gene: TRBJ2-6

CDR3 protein: CASSLSPRTDEKLFF
V gene: TRBV28
J gene: TRBJ1-4

CDR3 protein: CATSRRTDTQYF
V gene: TRBV15
J gene: TRBJ2-3

CDR3 protein: CAWSTQDYLGYTF
V gene: TRBV30
J gene: TRBJ1-2

CDR3 protein: CASYLRGSLGEQFF
V gene: TRBV30
J gene: TRBJ2-1

CDR3 protein: CARSLWGGGKETQYF
V gene: TRBV5-3
J gene: TRBJ2-5

CDR3 protein: CASSVRRDPSGNEQFF
V gene: TRBV9
J gene: TRBJ2-1

CDR3 protein: CASTYTSTGRSNEKLFF
V gene: TRBV5-4
J gene: TRBJ1-4

CDR3 protein: CASSLVTSTDTQYF
V gene: TRBV7-2
J gene: TRBJ2-3